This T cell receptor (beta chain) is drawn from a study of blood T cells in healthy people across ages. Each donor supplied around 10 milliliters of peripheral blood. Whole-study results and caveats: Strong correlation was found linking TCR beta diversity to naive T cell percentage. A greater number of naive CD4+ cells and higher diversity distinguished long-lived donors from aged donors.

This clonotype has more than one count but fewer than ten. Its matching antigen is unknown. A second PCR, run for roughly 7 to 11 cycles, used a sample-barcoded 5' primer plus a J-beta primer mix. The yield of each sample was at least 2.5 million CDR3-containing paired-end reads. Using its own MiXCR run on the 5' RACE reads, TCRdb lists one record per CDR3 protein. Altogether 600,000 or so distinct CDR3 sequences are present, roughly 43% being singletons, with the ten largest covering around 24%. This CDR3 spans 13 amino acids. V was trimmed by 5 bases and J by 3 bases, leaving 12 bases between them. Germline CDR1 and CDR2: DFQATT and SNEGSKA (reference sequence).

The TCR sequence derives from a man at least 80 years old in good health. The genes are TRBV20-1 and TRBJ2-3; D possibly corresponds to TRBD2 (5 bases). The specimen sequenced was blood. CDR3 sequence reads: CSAPTGMTDTQYF. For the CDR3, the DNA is TGCAGTGCTCCCACCGGGATGACAGATACGCAGTATTTT.